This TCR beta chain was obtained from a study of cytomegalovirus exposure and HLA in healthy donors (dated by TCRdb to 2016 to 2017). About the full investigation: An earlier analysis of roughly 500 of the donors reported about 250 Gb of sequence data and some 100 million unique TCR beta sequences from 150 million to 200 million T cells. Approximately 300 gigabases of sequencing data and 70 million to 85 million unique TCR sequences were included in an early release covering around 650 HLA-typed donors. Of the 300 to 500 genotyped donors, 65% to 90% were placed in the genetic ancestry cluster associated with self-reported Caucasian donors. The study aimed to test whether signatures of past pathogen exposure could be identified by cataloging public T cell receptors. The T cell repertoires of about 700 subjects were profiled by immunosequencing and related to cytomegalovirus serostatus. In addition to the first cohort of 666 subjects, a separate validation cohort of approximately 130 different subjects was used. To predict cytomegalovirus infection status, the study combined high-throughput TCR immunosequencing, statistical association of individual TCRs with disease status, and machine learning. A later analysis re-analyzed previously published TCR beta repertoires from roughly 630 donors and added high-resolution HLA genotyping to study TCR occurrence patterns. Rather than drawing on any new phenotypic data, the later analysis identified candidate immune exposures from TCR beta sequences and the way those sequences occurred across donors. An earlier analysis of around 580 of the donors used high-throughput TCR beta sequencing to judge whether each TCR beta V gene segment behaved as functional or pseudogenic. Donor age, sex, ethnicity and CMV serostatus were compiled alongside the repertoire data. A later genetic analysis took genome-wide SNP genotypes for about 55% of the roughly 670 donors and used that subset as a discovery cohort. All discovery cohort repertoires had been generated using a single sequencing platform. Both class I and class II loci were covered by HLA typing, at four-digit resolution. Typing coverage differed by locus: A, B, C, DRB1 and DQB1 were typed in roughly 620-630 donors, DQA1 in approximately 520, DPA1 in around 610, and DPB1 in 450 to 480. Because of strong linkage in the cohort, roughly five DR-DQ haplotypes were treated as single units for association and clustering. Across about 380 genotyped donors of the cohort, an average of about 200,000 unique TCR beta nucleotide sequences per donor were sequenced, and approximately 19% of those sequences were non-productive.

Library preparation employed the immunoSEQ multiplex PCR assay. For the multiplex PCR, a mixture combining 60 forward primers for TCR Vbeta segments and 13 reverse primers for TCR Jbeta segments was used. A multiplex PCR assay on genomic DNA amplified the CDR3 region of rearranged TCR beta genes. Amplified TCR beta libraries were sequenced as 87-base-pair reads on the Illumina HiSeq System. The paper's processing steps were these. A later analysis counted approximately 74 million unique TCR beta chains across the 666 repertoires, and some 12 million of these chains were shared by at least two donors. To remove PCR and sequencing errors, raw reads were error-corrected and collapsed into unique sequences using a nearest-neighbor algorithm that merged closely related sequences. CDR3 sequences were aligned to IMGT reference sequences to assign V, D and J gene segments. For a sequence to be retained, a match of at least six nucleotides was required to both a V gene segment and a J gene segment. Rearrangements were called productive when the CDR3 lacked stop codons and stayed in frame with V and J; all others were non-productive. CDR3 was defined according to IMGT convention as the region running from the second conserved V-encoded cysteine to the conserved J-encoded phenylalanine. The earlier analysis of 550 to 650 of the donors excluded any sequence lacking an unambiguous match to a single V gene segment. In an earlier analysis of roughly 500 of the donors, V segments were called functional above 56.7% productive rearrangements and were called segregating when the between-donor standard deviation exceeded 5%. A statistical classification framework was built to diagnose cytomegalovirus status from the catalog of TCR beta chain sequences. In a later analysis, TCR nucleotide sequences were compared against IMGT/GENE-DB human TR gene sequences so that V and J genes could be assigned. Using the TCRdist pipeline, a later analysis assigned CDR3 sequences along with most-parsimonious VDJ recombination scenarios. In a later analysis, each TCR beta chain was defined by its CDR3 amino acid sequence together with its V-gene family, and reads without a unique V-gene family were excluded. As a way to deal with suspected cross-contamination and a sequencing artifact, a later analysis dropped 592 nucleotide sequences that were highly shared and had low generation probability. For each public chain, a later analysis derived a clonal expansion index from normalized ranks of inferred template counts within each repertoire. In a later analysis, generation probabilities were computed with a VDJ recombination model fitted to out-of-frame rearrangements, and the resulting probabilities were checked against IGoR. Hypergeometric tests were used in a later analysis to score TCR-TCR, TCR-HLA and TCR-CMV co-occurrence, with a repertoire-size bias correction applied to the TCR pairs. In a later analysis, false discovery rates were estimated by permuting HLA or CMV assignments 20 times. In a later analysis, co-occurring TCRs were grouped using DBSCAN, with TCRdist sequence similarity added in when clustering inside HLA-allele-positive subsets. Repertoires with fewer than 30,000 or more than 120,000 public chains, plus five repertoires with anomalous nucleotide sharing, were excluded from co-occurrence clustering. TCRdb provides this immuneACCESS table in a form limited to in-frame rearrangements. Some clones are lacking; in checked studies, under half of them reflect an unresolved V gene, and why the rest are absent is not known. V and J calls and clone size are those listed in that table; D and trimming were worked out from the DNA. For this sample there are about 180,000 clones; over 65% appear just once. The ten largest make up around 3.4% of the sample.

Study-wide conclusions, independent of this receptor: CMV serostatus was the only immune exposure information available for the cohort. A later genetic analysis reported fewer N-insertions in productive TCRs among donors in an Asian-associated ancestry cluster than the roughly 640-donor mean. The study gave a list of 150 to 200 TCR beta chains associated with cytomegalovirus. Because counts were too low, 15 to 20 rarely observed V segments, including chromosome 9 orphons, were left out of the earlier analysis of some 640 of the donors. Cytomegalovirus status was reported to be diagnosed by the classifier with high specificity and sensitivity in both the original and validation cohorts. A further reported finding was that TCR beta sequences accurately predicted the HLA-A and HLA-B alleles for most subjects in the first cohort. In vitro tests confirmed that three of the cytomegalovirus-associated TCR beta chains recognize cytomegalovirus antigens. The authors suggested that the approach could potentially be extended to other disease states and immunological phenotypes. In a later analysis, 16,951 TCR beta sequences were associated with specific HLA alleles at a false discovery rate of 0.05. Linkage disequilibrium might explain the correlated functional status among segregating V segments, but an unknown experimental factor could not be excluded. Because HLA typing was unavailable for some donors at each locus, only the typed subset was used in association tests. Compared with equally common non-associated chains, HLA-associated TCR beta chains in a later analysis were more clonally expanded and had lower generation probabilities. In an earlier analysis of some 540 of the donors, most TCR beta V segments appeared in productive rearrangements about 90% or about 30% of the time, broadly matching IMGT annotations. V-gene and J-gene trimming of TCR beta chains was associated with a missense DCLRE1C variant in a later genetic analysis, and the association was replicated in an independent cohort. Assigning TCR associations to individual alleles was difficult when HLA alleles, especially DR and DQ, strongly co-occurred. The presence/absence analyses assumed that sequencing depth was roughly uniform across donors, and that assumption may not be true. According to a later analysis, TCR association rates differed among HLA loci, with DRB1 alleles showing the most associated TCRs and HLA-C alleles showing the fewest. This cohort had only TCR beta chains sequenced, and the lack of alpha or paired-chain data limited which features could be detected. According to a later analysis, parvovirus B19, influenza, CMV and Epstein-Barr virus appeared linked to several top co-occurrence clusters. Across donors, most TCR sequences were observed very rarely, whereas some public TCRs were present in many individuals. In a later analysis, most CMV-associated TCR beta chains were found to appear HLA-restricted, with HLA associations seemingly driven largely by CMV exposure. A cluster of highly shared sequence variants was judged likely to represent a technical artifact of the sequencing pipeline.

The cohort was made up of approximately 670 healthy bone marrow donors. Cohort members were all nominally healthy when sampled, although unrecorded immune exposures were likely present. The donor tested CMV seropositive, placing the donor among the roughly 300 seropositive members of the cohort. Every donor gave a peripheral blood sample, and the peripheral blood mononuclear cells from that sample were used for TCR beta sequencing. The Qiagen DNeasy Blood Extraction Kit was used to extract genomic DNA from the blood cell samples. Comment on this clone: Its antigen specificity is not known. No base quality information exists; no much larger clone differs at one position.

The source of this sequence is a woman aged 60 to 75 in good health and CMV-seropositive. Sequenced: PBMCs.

The CDR3 reads as follows: CASSGPSGGGINTGELFF. The DNA reads TGCGCCAGCAGCGGTCCTAGCGGGGGCGGCATAAACACCGGGGAGCTGTTTTTT. The rearranged segments are TRBV5-1 and TRBJ2-2; 10 of the junction bases match TRBD2. The CDR1 and CDR2 encoded by the germline V gene are SGHRS and YFSETQ. Here V drops 4 bases and J drops 2 bases, and the junction holds 11 bases not matched to any gene. Its CDR3 holds 18 amino acids, cysteine through phenylalanine. Left in the record is the CDR3 DNA by itself, 54 bases read in frame from the first base. The reference TRBV5-1 and TRBJ2-2 proteins fill in what lies around the CDR3, so the full variable domain reads KAGVTQTPRYLIKTRGQQVTLSCSPISGHRSVSWYQQTPGQGLQFLFEYFSETQRNKGNFPGRFSGRQFSNSRSEMNVSTLELGDSALYLCASSGPSGGGINTGELFFGEGSRLTVL.